This section outlines one TCR beta chain sequence together with its context. The data originate from a study of control samples from healthy donors and cancer patients. This CDR3 region has 13 residues. Germline V CDR1 and CDR2: WNHNN, SYGVQD (reference sequence). With 2 bases removed from V and 8 bases from J, the gap between germline ends came to 10 bases. TCRdb keeps only in-frame clones here, not all; method: immunoSEQ multiplex PCR. This table holds fewer than 200,000 clones. The TCR sequence derives from a woman younger than 45 in good health. Sample: blood. The chain recombines TRBV10-1 with TRBJ1-3, with TRBD1 as a possible D gene (5 bases). The CDR3 loop is CASSEKAGDTIYF. DNA of the CDR3: TGCGCCAGCAGTGAGAAGGCGGGGGACACCATATATTTT.